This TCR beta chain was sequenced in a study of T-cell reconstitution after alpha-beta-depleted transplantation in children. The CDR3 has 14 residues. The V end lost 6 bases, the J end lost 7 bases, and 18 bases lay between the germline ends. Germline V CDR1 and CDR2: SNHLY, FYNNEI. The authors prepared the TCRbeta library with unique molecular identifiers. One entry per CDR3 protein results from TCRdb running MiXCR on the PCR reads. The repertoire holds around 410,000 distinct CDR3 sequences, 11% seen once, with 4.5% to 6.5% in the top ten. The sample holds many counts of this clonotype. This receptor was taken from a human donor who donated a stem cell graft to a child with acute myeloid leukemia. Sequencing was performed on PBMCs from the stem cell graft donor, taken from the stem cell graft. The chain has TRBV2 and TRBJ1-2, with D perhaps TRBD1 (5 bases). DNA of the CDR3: TGTGCCAGCAGGGGGGGGGTCCGCAGCCTTGGCTACACCTTC. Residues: CASRGGVRSLGYTF.